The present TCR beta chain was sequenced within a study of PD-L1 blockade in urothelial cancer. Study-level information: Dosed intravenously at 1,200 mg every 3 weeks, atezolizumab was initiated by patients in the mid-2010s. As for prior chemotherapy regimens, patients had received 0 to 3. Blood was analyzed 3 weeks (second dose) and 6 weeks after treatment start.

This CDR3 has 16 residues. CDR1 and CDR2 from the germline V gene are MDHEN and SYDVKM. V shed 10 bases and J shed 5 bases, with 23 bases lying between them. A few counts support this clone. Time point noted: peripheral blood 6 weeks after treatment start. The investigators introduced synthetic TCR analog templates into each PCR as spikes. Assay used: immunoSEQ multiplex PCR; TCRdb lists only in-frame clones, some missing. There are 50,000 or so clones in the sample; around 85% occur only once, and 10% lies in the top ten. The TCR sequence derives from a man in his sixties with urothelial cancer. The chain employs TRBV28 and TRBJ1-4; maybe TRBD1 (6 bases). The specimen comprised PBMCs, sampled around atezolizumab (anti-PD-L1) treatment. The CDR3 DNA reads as TGTGCCACCACTGGGGATGTACAGGGAAGGAATGAAAAACTGTTTTTT. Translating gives CATTGDVQGRNEKLFF.